The 8 T cell receptor beta chains reported below all come from one sample, sequenced in a study of tumor and adjacent non-tumor tissue in lung cancer. No cell sorting was done before RNA was extracted from the tissue. The library came from three nested PCR rounds adapted from ARM-PCR protocols. TCRdb reprocessed the multiplex PCR reads with MiXCR, giving one entry per CDR3 protein. The data contain about 200,000 distinct CDR3 sequences, 71% of them singletons. Sequencing input: lung tumor tissue. The receptor source for this set is a man aged 60 to 75 with non-small cell lung cancer.

Details on this clonotype: This may come from a read error, since a much larger clone is one base off. This chain links TRBV18 with TRBJ1-6, with a possible D match to TRBD1 (5 bases). The ends were cut back, 5 bases at V and 14 bases at J, with 16 bases in the middle. The CDR3 has 13 residues. Germline V CDR1 and CDR2: KGHSH, LQKENI. CDR3: CASSWGTPASLHF. In DNA, the CDR3 is TGTGCCAGCTCATGGGGGACGCCCGCTTCCCTCCACTTT.

With regard to this clonotype: Since no conserved phenylalanine or tryptophan closes the CDR3, a read error is the likely cause. This chain connects TRBV12-3 or TRBV12-4 to TRBJ1-5, with TRBD1 identical over 7 bases. The CDR3 is 15 residues long. The ends lost 5 bases at V and 7 bases at J; junction bases unmatched: 11. CDR3 residues: CASSLQGVFGQPQHV. The CDR3 DNA follows: TGTGCCAGCAGTCTTCAGGGGGTATTTGGACAGCCCCAGCATGTT.

The genes are TRBV5-6 and TRBJ1-2; D unresolved. Germline CDR1 is SGHDT and CDR2 is YYEEEE. There are 14 residues in the CDR3. V lost 6 bases, J lost 7 bases, and 19 bases lay in between. CDR3 in amino acids: CASNSSRSVSGYTF. The CDR3 region has the DNA TGTGCCAGCAACTCCTCTAGGAGCGTTAGTGGCTACACCTTC.

Remarks on this clonotype: The CDR3 end shows no conserved phenylalanine or tryptophan, and so a read error is likely. The chain is built from TRBV12-3 or TRBV12-4 and TRBJ1-5; 7 bases map to TRBD1. The CDR3 is made up of 14 amino acids. The CDR3 bases are TGTGCCAGCAGTCCGACAGGGTTGGATCAGGCCCAGCATTAT. Encoded protein: CASSPTGLDQAQHY.

J is TRBJ2-3 and V is TRBV7-8; D uncertain. This CDR3 is 15 amino acids long. V was cut by 8 bases and J by 6 bases, with 21 bases left in between. Germline V gives CDR1 SGHVS, CDR2 FQNEAQ. For the CDR3, the DNA is TGTGCCAGCCAGCCAGCCGGATATTTCGGGGATACGCAGTATTTT. Encoded protein: CASQPAGYFGDTQYF.

This clonotype came up many times. The V gene is TRBV11-3, the J gene TRBJ2-7; 8 positions match TRBD2. Germline CDR1 is SGHNT and CDR2 is YENEEA. The CDR3 is made up of 14 amino acids. The V and J ends lost 8 bases and 6 bases, in that order; junction bases with no gene match: 12. The CDR3 DNA sequence: TGTGCCAGCGCCAAAGGGACTAGATTCGCCGAGCAGTACTTC. This encodes CASAKGTRFAEQYF.

As regards this clonotype: A much larger clone sits a single nucleotide away, making a read error possible. This sequence joins TRBV20-1 and TRBJ1-4; TRBD1 is a possible D gene (5 bases). Germline V gene lookup returns CDR1 DFQATT and CDR2 SNEGSKA (reference sequence). V lost 3 bases and J 8 bases, leaving 16 bases between the germline ends. The CDR3 length is 14 residues. The chain's CDR3 is CSARGGSGGEKLFF. For the CDR3, the DNA is TGCAGTGCTAGGGGGGGGAGTGGAGGCGAAAAACTGTTTTTT.

As concerns this clonotype: At one of its ends the junction is not consistent with the germline gene, which may arise from a read error. The chain joins TRBV5-1 to TRBJ2-2, with 8 positions matching TRBD2. The germline V gene has CDR1 SGHRS and CDR2 YFSETQ. The CDR3 extends over 16 amino acids. In nucleotides, the CDR3 is TGTGTCAGCCAACCCAGCGGGAGAGGATTCACCGGGGAGCTGTTTTTT. It specifies CVSQPSGRGFTGELFF.